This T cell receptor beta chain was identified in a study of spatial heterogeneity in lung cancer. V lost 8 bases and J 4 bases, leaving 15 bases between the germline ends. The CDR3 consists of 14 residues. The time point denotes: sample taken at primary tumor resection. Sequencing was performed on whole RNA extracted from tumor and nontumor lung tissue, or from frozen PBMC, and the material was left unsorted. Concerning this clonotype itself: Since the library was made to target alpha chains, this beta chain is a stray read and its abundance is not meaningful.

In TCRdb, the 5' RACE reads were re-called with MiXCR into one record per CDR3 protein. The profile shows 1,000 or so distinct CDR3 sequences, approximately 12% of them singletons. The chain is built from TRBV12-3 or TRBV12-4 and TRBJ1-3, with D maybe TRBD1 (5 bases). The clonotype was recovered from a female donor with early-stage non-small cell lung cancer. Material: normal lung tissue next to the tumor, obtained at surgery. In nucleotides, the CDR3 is TGTGCCAGCCATACCTCAAGACAGGGAAACACCATATATTTT. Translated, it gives CASHTSRQGNTIYF.